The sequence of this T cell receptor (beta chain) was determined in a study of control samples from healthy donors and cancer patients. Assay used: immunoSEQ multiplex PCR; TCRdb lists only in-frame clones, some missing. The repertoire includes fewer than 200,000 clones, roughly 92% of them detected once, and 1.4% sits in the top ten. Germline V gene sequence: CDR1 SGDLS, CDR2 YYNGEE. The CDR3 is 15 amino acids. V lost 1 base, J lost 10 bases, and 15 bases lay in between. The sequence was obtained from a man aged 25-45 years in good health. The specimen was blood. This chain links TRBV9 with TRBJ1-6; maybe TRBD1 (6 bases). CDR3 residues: CASSVMDKGGSPLHF. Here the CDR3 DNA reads TGTGCCAGCAGCGTAATGGACAAGGGGGGATCACCCCTCCACTTT. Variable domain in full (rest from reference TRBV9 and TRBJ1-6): DSGVTQTPKHLITATGQRVTLRCSPRSGDLSVYWYQQSLDQGLQFLIQYYNGEERAKGNILERFSAQQFPDLHSELNLSSLELGDSALYFCASSVMDKGGSPLHFGNGTRLTVT.